This TCR beta chain was observed in a study of cytomegalovirus exposure and HLA in healthy donors. Study-wide context: A preliminary data release comprised approximately 85 million unique TCRs obtained from HLA-typed donors.

Germline trimming cut 4 bases from V and 6 bases from J; bases unmatched to any gene: 15. The germline V gene encodes CDR1 MGHRA and CDR2 YSYEKL. CDR3 length equals 17 residues. The study's findings and limits: Later analysis associated a missense DCLRE1C variant with TCR beta V- and J-gene trimming. Later analysis suggested links between common viral pathogens and several top significant clusters. What was likely a sequencing artifact was a cluster of highly shared sequence variants.

13 Jbeta primers and 60 Vbeta primers were used for the PCR. Some clones are missing from TCRdb's copy, which holds only in-frame ones; the method was immunoSEQ multiplex PCR. The table lists over 150,000 clones, 75% of them singletons, with 2.5% to 3.5% in the top ten. A few counts support this clone. Its target is not known. The TCR was taken from a male donor in good health and CMV-seronegative. The specimen was PBMCs. V and J are TRBV4-1 and TRBJ2-4; 7 nucleotides match TRBD1. CDR3 loop: CASSRTNRGIWANIQYF. CDR3 bases: TGCGCCAGCAGCCGAACGAACAGGGGCATCTGGGCAAACATTCAGTACTTC.